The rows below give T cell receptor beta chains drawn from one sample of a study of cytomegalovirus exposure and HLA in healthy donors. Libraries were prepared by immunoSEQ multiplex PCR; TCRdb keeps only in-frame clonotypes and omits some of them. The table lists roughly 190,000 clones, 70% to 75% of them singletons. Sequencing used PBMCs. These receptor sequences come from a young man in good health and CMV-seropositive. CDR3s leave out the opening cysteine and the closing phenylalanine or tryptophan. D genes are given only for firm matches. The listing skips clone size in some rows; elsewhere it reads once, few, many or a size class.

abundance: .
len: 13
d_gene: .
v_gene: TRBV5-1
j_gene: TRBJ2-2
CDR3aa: ASSLGRGYTGELF

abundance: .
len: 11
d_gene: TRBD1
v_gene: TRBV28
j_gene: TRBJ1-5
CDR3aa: ATTGTGYQPQH

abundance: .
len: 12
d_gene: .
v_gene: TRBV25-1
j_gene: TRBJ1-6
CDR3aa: ASSERIQNSPLH

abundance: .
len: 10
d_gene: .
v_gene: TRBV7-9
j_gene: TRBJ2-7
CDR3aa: ASSPLSYEQY

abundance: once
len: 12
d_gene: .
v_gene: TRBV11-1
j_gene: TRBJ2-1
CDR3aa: ASSVGISPDEQF

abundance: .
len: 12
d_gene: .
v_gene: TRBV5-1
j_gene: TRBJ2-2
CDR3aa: ASNFGGETGELF

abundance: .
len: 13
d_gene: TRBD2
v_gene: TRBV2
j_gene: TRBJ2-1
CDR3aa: ASKTSGVSYNEQF

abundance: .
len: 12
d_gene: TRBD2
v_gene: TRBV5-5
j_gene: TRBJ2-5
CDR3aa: ASSWTSGVETQY

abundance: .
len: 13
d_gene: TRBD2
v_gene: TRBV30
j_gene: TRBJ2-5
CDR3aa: AWRGLAGVQETQY

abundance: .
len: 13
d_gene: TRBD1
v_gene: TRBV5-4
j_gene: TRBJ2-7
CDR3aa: ASSSRTGARNEQY

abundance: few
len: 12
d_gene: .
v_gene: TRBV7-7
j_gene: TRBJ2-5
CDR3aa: ASSLRQGGETQY

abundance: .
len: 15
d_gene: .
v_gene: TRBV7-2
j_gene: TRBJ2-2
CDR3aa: ASSSQGGGPSTGELF

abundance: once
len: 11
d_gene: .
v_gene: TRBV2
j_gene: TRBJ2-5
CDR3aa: ATGRGHQETQY

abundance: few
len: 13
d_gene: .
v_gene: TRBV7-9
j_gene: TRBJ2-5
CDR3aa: ASSLAADLKETQY

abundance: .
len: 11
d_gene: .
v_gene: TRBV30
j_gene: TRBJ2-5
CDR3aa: AWRDPLRETQY

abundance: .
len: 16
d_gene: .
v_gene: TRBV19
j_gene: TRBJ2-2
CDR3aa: ASSPRGASGTNTGELF

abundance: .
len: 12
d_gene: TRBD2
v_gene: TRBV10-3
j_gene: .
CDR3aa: AISDRGVTYEQY

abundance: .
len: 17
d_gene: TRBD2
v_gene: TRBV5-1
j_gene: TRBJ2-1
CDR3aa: ASSWTVSITREAYNEQF